This TCR beta chain was identified in a study of low-dose radiotherapy and immunotherapy resistance in tumors. In the study overall: Radiation delivery to Cohort 1 consisted of 0.5 Gy per fraction every 2 weeks, summing to 6.5 Gy. Over 26 weeks, cohort 2 got 1 Gy every two weeks, reaching 13 Gy.

Time point indicated: after trial treatment. Treatment reported: LDRT plus nivolumab, ipilimumab, low-dose cyclophosphamide and aspirin (RACIN trial). Notes on this clonotype: A much larger clonotype is one base distant, so this may be a read error.

CDR1 is SEHNR, CDR2 FQNEAQ, per germline (reference sequence). Trimming removed 8 bases from V and 1 base from J, with 24 bases in between. The CDR3 covers 17 residues. TRAV- and TRBV-specific primers were used for first-strand cDNA, which covered alpha and beta chains. With a constant-region primer and a V-primer adapter, TCRs were subjected to about 20 PCR cycles of amplification. Via MiXCR, TCRdb re-called the reads, giving one row per CDR3 protein. The profile shows fewer than 110,000 distinct CDR3 sequences, less than 25% of them singletons. This specimen was PBMCs, taken after low-dose radiotherapy plus immunotherapy. The chain has TRBV7-9 and TRBJ2-7; D perhaps matches TRBD2 (6 bases). The clonotype was recovered from a male donor with prostate cancer. The CDR3 nucleotides are TGTGCCAGCTGCTCTCAAGCGGGCAGCGAGGGTTCCTACGAGCAGTACTTC. It is translated as CASCSQAGSEGSYEQYF.